Presented here are 22 T cell receptor beta chains from one specimen sequenced in a study of cytomegalovirus exposure and HLA in healthy donors. 13 Jbeta primers and 60 Vbeta primers were used for the PCR. Method: immunoSEQ multiplex PCR; TCRdb's copy keeps in-frame clones and lacks some. This table holds fewer than 50,000 clones, about 60% found once. Input material: PBMCs. All receptors derive from a man between 60 and 75 years old in good health and CMV-seropositive.

The J gene is TRBJ2-7, the V gene TRBV11-2; D is ambiguous. Deletions cut 0 bases from V and 1 base from J, with 4 bases between. Germline CDR1 reads SGHAT; CDR2 reads FQNNGV. This CDR3 is built from 13 residues. The CDR3 region is CASSLDSSYEQYF. DNA of the CDR3: TGTGCCAGCAGCTTAGACTCGTCCTACGAGCAGTACTTC.

This clone has more than one count but fewer than ten. The chain uses TRBV27 and TRBJ1-1; possibly TRBD1 for D (5 bases). From germline, CDR1 is MNHEY and CDR2 SMNVEV (reference sequence). There are 20 residues in the CDR3. The V gene lost 4 bases and the J gene lost 0 bases, with 27 bases spanning the gap. This CDR3 is CASSSLSWKTSTVMNTEAFF. For the CDR3, the DNA is TGTGCCAGCAGTTCCCTCAGTTGGAAGACGTCGACAGTCATGAACACTGAAGCTTTCTTT.

The rearrangement joins TRBV29-1 to TRBJ2-7; 10 bases agree with TRBD2. Looked up from germline, CDR1 is SQVTM and CDR2 is ANQGSEA. J gave up 4 bases and V 6 bases, and 6 bases lay outside the gene matches. This CDR3 has 13 amino acids. The CDR3 DNA follows: TGCAGCGTAAGGACTAGCGGATCGTACGAGCAGTACTTC. Residues: CSVRTSGSYEQYF.

As concerns this clone: At one end, the junction sequence differs from germline, possibly due to a read error. The chain combines TRBV6-5 with TRBJ2-3; the D gene is possibly TRBD2 (6 bases). The CDR3 loop spans 12 amino acids. Germline values: CDR1 MNHEY, CDR2 SVGAGI. The CDR3 nucleotides read TGTGCCAGCAAGTTACTAGCTGATACGCATTATTTT. Translation: CASKLLADTHYF.

V gene TRBV5-1 combines with J gene TRBJ2-7, with D perhaps matching TRBD2 (7 bases). Trimming removed 3 bases from V and 0 bases from J, with 13 bases in between. Germline V gene sequence: CDR1 SGHRS, CDR2 YFSETQ. CDR3 size: 15 residues. As DNA, the CDR3 is TGCGCCAGCAGCTGGGAGGGGGGCAACTCCTACGAGCAGTACTTC. Its protein product is CASSWEGGNSYEQYF.

The V and J genes are TRBV4-1 and TRBJ2-2; 12 bases are a match to TRBD2. There are 15 residues in the CDR3. Germline-derived CDR1 and CDR2 are MGHRA and YSYEKL. V gave up 5 bases and J gave up 6 bases; unmatched junction bases: 4. CDR3 nucleotides: TGCGCCAGCAGCGCTCGACTAGCGGGAGCCGGGGAGCTGTTTTTT. Its protein product is CASSARLAGAGELFF.

This chain joins TRBV28 and TRBJ2-7; 9 bases line up with TRBD1. Germline V gene data show CDR1 as MDHEN and CDR2 as SYDVKM. The CDR3 runs to 16 residues. The junction had 8 bases not matched to a gene; V was cut back by 2 bases and J by 3 bases. CDR3 amino acids: CASSLEYGTGHYEQYF. CDR3 coding DNA: TGTGCCAGCAGTTTAGAGTACGGGACAGGGCACTACGAGCAGTACTTC.

The table lists this clone with a few counts. The CDR3 coding sequence is TGTGCCAGCAGCTCCGGGACAGTTAACAATGAGCAGTTCTTC. Its protein is CASSSGTVNNEQFF. The chain has TRBV27 and TRBJ2-1; 7 bases are a match to TRBD1. The ends lost 6 bases at V and 5 bases at J; junction bases unmatched: 7. CDR3 length equals 14 residues. The germline gives CDR1 MNHEY, CDR2 SMNVEV (reference sequence).

Sample share makes this clone medium-sized. The V gene is TRBV2, the J gene TRBJ1-1; 7 nucleotides line up with TRBD1. CDR1 is SNHLY and CDR2 is FYNNEI in the germline V gene. With 8 bases clipped from V and 0 bases from J, the junction kept 6 bases outside the gene matches. This CDR3 is 14 amino acids long. CDR3 bases: TGTGCCAGCGGACCGGGACAGATGAACACTGAAGCTTTCTTT. This codes for CASGPGQMNTEAFF.

The chain joins TRBV11-2 to TRBJ1-1; 7 nucleotides line up with TRBD1. V gave up 5 bases and J gave up 6 bases; unmatched junction bases: 12. This CDR3 is 15 amino acids long. CDR1 and CDR2 (germline): SGHAT, FQNNGV. The CDR3 sequence is CASSQGGVVRAEAFF. The CDR3 DNA is TGTGCCAGCAGCCAAGGGGGCGTGGTAAGGGCTGAAGCTTTCTTT.

J is TRBJ1-2 and V is TRBV19, with TRBD1 as a possible D gene (5 bases). Germline V CDR1 and CDR2: LNHDA, SQIVND (reference sequence). Trimming took 7 bases from V and 4 from J, leaving 7 bases between them. There are 11 residues in the CDR3. This CDR3 is CASTDSYGYTF. The CDR3 DNA reads TGTGCCAGTACCGACAGCTATGGCTACACCTTC.

The J gene is TRBJ2-7, the V gene TRBV4-3; 9 nucleotides agree with TRBD1. Trimming at V came to 1 base and at J to 7 bases, leaving 5 bases not matched to a gene. Germline CDR1 LGHNA, CDR2 YSLEER. The CDR3 is made up of 14 amino acids. CDR3 sequence: CASSQVWTGVEQYF. In DNA form, the CDR3 reads TGCGCCAGCAGCCAAGTTTGGACAGGGGTTGAGCAGTACTTC.

There are a few counts of this clone. The rearrangement links TRBV5-1 to TRBJ2-3; TRBD2 aligns across 11 bases. V was clipped by 3 bases and J by 2 bases; unmatched bases: 8. The CDR3 contains 17 residues. Germline V gives CDR1 SGHRS, CDR2 YFSETQ. The CDR3 DNA sequence: TGCGCCAGCAGCTCAGAATCGACTAGCGGGAACACAGATACGCAGTATTTT. This sequence encodes CASSSESTSGNTDTQYF.

V usage is TRBV29-1 and J usage is TRBJ2-3; a weak D match, TRBD2 (5 bases). V was cut by 6 bases and J by 0 bases, with 10 bases left in between. CDR1 and CDR2 from the germline V gene are SQVTM and ANQGSEA. The length of the CDR3 is 13 residues. CDR3 in amino acids: CSVELVSTDTQYF. For the CDR3, the DNA is TGCAGCGTCGAACTAGTTAGCACAGATACGCAGTATTTT.

CDR3 protein: CASHSGADTQYF. DNA for the CDR3: TGTGCCAGCCATTCAGGGGCAGATACGCAGTATTTT. The rearrangement links TRBV6-5 to TRBJ2-3; D possibly corresponds to TRBD1 (6 bases). This CDR3 comprises 12 residues. Trimming took 8 bases from V and 4 from J, leaving 10 bases between them. CDR1 and CDR2 from the germline V gene are MNHEY and SVGAGI.

This clone was counted only a few times. The chain joins TRBV7-9 to TRBJ2-3, with D possibly being TRBD2 (5 bases). The length of the CDR3 is 14 residues. Germline CDR1 SEHNR, CDR2 FQNEAQ (reference sequence). Trimming pared 5 bases from V and 4 bases from J, leaving 13 bases between. The CDR3 nucleotides are TGTGCCAGCAGCCCTAGCCTGGCCTCAGATACGCAGTATTTT. It yields the protein CASSPSLASDTQYF.

The chain employs TRBV27 and TRBJ1-3; TRBD1 matches at 8 bases. This CDR3 region has 19 residues. Trimming removed 8 bases from V and 0 bases from J; junction bases left unmatched: 18. Germline CDR1 and CDR2: MNHEY and SMNVEV (reference sequence). The CDR3 sequence is CASGGPGQVFILSGNTIYF. CDR3 coding DNA: TGTGCCAGCGGGGGGCCGGGACAGGTGTTCATCCTCTCTGGAAACACCATATATTTT.

For the CDR3, the DNA is TGTGCCAGCAACACAGGGGGCATTCAAGAGACCCAGTACTTC. It is translated as CASNTGGIQETQYF. The chain carries TRBV7-9 and TRBJ2-5, with TRBD1 matching over 9 bases. The CDR3 runs to 14 residues. After removal of 7 bases from V and 2 bases from J, the junction contained 5 bases not matched to a gene. Germline loops: CDR1 SEHNR, CDR2 FQNEAQ (reference sequence).

The J gene is TRBJ1-4, the V gene TRBV5-5, with D unclear. The CDR3 totals 15 residues. Germline V gene sequence: CDR1 SGHKS, CDR2 YYEKEE (reference sequence). V was pared by 3 bases and J by 0 bases, with 9 bases between. The DNA for the CDR3 is TGTGCCAGCAGCTACCGGGAAACAACTAATGAAAAACTGTTTTTT. Its protein is CASSYRETTNEKLFF.

This clone was found a few times. The chain is built from TRBV2 and TRBJ1-2; D is perhaps TRBD1 (5 bases). Germline CDR1 reads SNHLY; CDR2 reads FYNNEI. CDR3 size: 11 residues. Trimming left V 6 bases short and J 4 bases short, with 6 bases between. CDR3 in DNA: TGTGCCAGCAGCCAGGGCTATGGCTACACCTTC. This gives the protein CASSQGYGYTF. Based on the CDR3 plus reference TRBV2 and TRBJ1-2, the full variable domain is EPEVTQTPSHQVTQMGQEVILRCVPISNHLYFYWYRQILGQKVEFLVSFYNNEISEKSEIFDDQFSVERPDGSNFTLKIRSTKLEDSAMYFCASSQGYGYTFGSGTRLTVV.

The table lists this clone with a few counts. The chain recombines TRBV28 with TRBJ2-1; D is uncertain. The CDR3 has 15 amino acids. V was trimmed by 3 bases and J by 5 bases, leaving 14 bases between them. Germline V gives CDR1 MDHEN, CDR2 SYDVKM. The CDR3 reads CASSFWQEVHNEQFF. CDR3 in DNA: TGTGCCAGCAGTTTTTGGCAGGAAGTCCACAATGAGCAGTTCTTC.

V usage is TRBV5-6 and J usage is TRBJ2-2, with 9 bases aligning to TRBD1. The V segment lost 3 bases and the J segment 3 bases; nucleotides outside the gene matches: 6. The CDR3 sequence is 16 residues long. Germline lookup yields CDR1 SGHDT and CDR2 YYEEEE. CDR3 in amino acids: CASSYYRDRDTGELFF. The CDR3 nucleotides read TGTGCCAGCAGCTACTACCGGGACAGGGACACCGGGGAGCTGTTTTTT.